These 10 T cell receptor beta chains came from one sample sequenced in a study of T-cell memory formation after mild COVID-19. TCRdb re-derived calls from the 5' RACE reads in MiXCR, one entry per CDR3 protein. The sample lists 350,000 to 500,000 distinct CDR3 sequences, about 20% seen once, with about 8.1% in the top ten. The sequencing sample was made of PBMCs or a T cell subset sorted from them (not recorded which). The source is an adult woman who had mild COVID-19 (a few samples of this study predate the infection). Cell type and time point are not known.

This clonotype was seen only a few times. The V and J genes are TRBV4-3 and TRBJ2-5; 10 positions agree with TRBD2. Germline V gene data show CDR1 as LGHNA and CDR2 as YSLEER. The CDR3 extends over 16 amino acids. Trimming cost V 1 base and J 9 bases; bases outside gene matches: 11. The chain's CDR3 is CASSQVSSPAGGPQYF. CDR3 coding DNA: TGCGCCAGCAGCCAAGTTTCCTCGCCAGCGGGAGGGCCCCAGTACTTC.

The count of this clonotype is one. The chain employs TRBV27 and TRBJ2-3; 8 bases map to TRBD1. Germline loops: CDR1 MNHEY, CDR2 SMNVEV (reference sequence). The V gene end was trimmed by 5 bases and the J gene end by 3 bases; junction bases not matched to a gene: 10. The CDR3 totals 16 residues. The CDR3 coding sequence is TGTGCCAGCAGTACACGGACAGGGAAGGGGACAGATACGCAGTATTTT. Translated, it gives CASSTRTGKGTDTQYF.

This clonotype was recorded many times. The chain couples TRBV7-9 to TRBJ2-3; tentative D call: TRBD2 (6 bases). Trimming stripped 2 bases from V and 2 bases from J, with 14 bases between. From germline, CDR1 is SEHNR and CDR2 FQNEAQ (reference sequence). CDR3 length: 16 residues. This CDR3 reads CASSLSGGANTDTQYF. The CDR3 DNA reads as TGTGCCAGCAGCTTAAGCGGCGGGGCGAACACAGATACGCAGTATTTT.

This clonotype was found a few times. This chain uses TRBV18 with TRBJ1-1; 12 bases line up with TRBD1. Trimming at V came to 4 bases and at J to 8 bases, leaving 8 bases not matched to a gene. Germline CDR1 KGHSH, CDR2 LQKENI. The CDR3 runs 15 residues. The CDR3 loop is CASSRNSGTGGEAFF. CDR3 nucleotide sequence: TGTGCCAGCTCACGCAATTCCGGGACAGGGGGCGAAGCTTTCTTT.

The sample holds a few counts of this clonotype. The chain has TRBV4-1 and TRBJ1-5; the D is unclear. Trimming shortened V by 1 base and J by 6 bases, and 4 bases separated the two germline ends. In germline, CDR1 is MGHRA, CDR2 YSYEKL. The CDR3 is 12 amino acids. The CDR3 spells CASSQVGQPQHF. CDR3 coding DNA: TGCGCCAGCAGCCAAGTTGGTCAGCCCCAGCATTTT.

This clonotype came up a few times. J is TRBJ1-2 and V is TRBV7-9, with D perhaps TRBD1 (6 bases). This CDR3 is built from 15 residues. V gave up 4 bases and J gave up 5 bases, with 17 bases separating them. Germline V CDR1 and CDR2: SEHNR, FQNEAQ (reference sequence). This CDR3 reads CASSSGQHPRYGYTF. In nucleotides, the CDR3 is TGTGCCAGCAGCTCCGGACAGCACCCGAGGTATGGCTACACCTTC.

The table lists this clonotype with a few counts. This chain connects TRBV2 to TRBJ1-5; D not certain. Trimming shortened V by 5 bases and J by 4 bases, and 9 bases separated the two germline ends. The CDR3 runs to 13 residues. From germline, CDR1 is SNHLY and CDR2 FYNNEI. For the CDR3, the DNA is TGTGCCAGCAGTATTAACACTAATCAGCCCCAGCATTTT. As protein: CASSINTNQPQHF. Variable domain in full (rest from reference TRBV2 and TRBJ1-5): EPEVTQTPSHQVTQMGQEVILRCVPISNHLYFYWYRQILGQKVEFLVSFYNNEISEKSEIFDDQFSVERPDGSNFTLKIRSTKLEDSAMYFCASSINTNQPQHFGDGTRLSIL.

This rearrangement joins TRBV4-1 to TRBJ1-2, with D possibly TRBD1 on 6 matching bases. Germline V CDR1 and CDR2: MGHRA, YSYEKL. The CDR3 has 15 residues. The ends were cut back, 4 bases at V and 4 bases at J, with 16 bases in the middle. The CDR3 sequence: CASSPRGGGGYGYTF. CDR3 DNA sequence: TGCGCCAGCAGCCCCCGAGGGGGGGGAGGCTATGGCTACACCTTC.

This chain uses TRBV6-2 or TRBV6-3 with TRBJ2-1; TRBD2 aligns across 8 bases. Germline CDR1 and CDR2: MNHEY and SVGEGT. J gave up 4 bases and V 6 bases, and 14 bases lay outside the gene matches. The CDR3 runs 17 residues. CDR3 DNA sequence: TGTGCCAGCAGACACCCCGGGCGCAAGCGGGGGTACAATGAGCAGTTCTTC. This translates into CASRHPGRKRGYNEQFF.

This clonotype showed up many times. This chain connects TRBV9 to TRBJ1-1; D is possibly TRBD1 (5 bases). Trimming took 2 bases from V and 8 from J, leaving 13 bases between them. CDR1 and CDR2 from the germline V gene are SGDLS and YYNGEE. CDR3 length equals 13 residues. CDR3 in DNA: TGTGCCAGCAGCGTCCATGGACAAGGGGAAGCTTTCTTT. Amino acid sequence: CASSVHGQGEAFF.